Shown below are 4 T cell receptor beta chains from a single sample sequenced in a study of cytomegalovirus exposure and HLA in healthy donors. The PCR was carried out with 60 Vbeta primers and 13 Jbeta primers. Repertoires were generated with immunoSEQ multiplex PCR, while TCRdb's copy carries only in-frame clones and drops some. The sample lists 60,000 to 70,000 clones, over 60% occurring once. The specimen sequenced was PBMCs. These receptors were collected from a man aged 45-65 years in good health and CMV-seropositive.

The rearrangement joins TRBV5-1 to TRBJ2-5, with TRBD2 matching 8 bases. This CDR3 contains 15 residues. The germline V gene has CDR1 SGHRS and CDR2 YFSETQ. With 1 base clipped from V and 4 bases from J, the junction kept 6 bases outside the gene matches. This CDR3 reads CASSLTLSGAETQYF. The DNA of the CDR3 is TGCGCCAGCAGCTTGACCCTTAGCGGGGCAGAGACCCAGTACTTC.

J is TRBJ1-1 and V is TRBV19; D unresolved. The germline CDR1 and CDR2 sequences are LNHDA and SQIVND (reference sequence). Trimming took 4 bases from V and 1 from J, leaving 4 bases between them. The CDR3 runs to 12 residues. The CDR3 reads CASSSANTEAFF. CDR3 DNA sequence: TGTGCCAGTAGTAGCGCGAACACTGAAGCTTTCTTT.

J is TRBJ2-5 and V is TRBV11-2; TRBD1 matches 7 bases. The CDR3 contains 13 residues. Losses at the gene ends were 5 bases for V and 3 bases for J; bases not matched to a gene: 3. CDR1 and CDR2 from the germline V gene are SGHAT and FQNNGV. The chain's CDR3 is CASSPGQEETQYF. The CDR3 bases are TGTGCCAGCAGCCCTGGACAGGAAGAGACCCAGTACTTC.

The chain links TRBV30 to TRBJ1-6, with D uncertain. CDR1 GTSNPN and CDR2 SVGIG come from the germline V gene (reference sequence). Trimming stripped 0 bases from V and 7 bases from J, with 10 bases between. The CDR3 runs to 14 residues. CDR3 in amino acids: CAWSVLGSNSPLHF. In DNA form, the CDR3 reads TGTGCCTGGAGTGTTTTAGGTAGCAATTCACCCCTCCACTTT.